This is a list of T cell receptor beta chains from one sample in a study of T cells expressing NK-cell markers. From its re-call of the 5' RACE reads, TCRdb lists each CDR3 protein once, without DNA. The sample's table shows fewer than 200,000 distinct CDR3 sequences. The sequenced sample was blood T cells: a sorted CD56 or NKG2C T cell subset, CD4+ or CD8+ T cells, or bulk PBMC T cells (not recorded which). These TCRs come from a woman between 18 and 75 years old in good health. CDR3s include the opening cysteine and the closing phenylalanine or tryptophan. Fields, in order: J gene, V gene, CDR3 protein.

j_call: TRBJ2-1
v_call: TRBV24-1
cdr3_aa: CATSDSVTSDEQFF

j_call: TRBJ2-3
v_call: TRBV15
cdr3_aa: CATSGGQESSTDTQYF

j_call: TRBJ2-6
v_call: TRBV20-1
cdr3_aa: CSARAKVGSGANVLTF

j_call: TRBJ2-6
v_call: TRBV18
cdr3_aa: CASSPDKISSGANVLTF

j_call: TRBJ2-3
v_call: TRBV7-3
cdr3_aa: CASSTGTSRDTQYF

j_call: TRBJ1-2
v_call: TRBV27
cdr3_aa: CASSFGTGDGYTF

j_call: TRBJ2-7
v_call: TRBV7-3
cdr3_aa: CASSLGSGDASYEQYF

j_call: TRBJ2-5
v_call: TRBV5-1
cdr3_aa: CASSLAKELLETQYF

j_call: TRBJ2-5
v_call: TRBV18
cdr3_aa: CASSAGQQETQYF

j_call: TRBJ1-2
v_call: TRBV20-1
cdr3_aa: CSAQDRATNNYGYTF

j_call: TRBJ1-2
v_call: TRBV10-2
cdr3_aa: CASSDPQVPGYTF

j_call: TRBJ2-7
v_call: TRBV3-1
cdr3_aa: CASSQEYAAGESSEQYF

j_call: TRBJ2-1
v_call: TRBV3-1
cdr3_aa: CASSPRSGTPYNEQFF

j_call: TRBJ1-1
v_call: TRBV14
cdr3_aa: CASSPSMNTEAFF

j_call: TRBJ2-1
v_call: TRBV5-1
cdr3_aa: CASSPMTGGSYNEQFF

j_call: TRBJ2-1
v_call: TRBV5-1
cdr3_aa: CASSRGPGQGWDEQFF

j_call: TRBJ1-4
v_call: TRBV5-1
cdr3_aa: CASSLLQKEKLFF

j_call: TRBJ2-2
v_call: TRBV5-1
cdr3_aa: CASSLALFGRGQTGELFF

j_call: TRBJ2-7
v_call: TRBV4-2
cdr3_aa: CASSQDPGTDREQYF

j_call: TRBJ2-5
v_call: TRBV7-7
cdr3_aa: CASSRDSLETQYF

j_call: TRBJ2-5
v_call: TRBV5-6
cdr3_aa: CASSLSGASRETQYF

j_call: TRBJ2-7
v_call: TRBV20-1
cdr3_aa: CSARDGSRPYEQYF

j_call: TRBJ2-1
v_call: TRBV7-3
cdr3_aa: CASSLNGGRAGDEQFF

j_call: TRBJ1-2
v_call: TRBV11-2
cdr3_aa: CASSFVDSPYGYTF

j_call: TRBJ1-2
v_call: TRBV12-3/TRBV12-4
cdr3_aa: CASSLDRAHGYTF

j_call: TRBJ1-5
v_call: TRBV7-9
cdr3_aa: CASSSLEVNQPQHF

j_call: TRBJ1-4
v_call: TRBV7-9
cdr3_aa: CASSITTSRDYEKLFF

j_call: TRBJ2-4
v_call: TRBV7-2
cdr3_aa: CASSPSRQPPLPQYF

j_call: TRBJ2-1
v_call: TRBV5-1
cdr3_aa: CASSRGQGASTLYNEQFF

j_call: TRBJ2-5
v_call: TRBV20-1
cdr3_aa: CSAPKLAGGETQYF

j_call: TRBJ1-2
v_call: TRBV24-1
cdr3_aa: CATSTGGFYGYTF

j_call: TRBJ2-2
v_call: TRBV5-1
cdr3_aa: CASGTRSAGELFF

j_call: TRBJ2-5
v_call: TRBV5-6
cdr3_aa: CASSGDRGPSTQYF

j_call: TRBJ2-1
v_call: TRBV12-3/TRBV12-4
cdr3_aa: CASSLPQGNNEQFF

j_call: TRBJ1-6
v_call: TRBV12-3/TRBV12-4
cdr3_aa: CASRVIDNSPLHF

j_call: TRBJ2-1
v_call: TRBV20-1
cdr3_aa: CSGLRAANEQFF

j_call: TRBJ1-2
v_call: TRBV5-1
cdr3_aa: CASSLGGANDYGYTF

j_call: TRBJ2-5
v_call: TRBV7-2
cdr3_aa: CASSPQGRFQETQYF

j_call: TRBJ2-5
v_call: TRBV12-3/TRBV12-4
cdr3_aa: CASSTTSGAQETQYF

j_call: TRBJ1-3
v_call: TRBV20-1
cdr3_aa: CSGATAGNTIYF

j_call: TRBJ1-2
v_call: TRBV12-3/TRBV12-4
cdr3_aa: CASSLGVSGYGYTF

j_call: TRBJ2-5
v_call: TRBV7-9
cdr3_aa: CASSFPSAGQETQYF

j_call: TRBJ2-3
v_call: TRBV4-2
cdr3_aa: CASSHVGGSTDTQYF

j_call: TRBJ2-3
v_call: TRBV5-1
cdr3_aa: CASSPPGGFSTDTQYF

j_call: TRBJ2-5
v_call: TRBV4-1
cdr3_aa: CASSQSGTSGGSGETQYF

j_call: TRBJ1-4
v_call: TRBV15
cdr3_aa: CATSGSGQGREKLFF

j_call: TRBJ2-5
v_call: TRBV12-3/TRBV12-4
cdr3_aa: CASSLRIGRERGTETQYF

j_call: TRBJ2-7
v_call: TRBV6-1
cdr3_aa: CASSDLGHITYEQYF

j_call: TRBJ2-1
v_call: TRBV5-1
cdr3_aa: CASRTSGTYDEQFF

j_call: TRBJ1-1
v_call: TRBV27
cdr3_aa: CASSRSLGAGLTEAFF

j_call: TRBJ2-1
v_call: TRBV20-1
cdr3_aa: CSARGRNEQFF

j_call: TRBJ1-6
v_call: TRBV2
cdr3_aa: CASNLGFSYNSPLHF

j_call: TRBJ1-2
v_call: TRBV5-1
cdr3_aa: CASSQTDGNYGYTF

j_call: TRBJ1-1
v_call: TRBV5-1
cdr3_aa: CASSLRPVMNTEAFF

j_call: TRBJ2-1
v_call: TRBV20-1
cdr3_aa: CSASWDGGSYNEQFF

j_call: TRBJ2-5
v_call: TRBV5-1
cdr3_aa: CASSLRLAGATRLETQYF

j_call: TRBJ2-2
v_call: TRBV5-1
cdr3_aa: CASSAPAGDTGELFF

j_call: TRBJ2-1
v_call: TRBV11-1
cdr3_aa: CASSHLRRGREQFF

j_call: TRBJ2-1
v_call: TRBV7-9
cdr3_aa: CASTPLAVYNEQFF

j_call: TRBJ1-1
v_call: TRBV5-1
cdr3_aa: CASSLGENTEAFF